Following are 28 T cell receptor beta chains from one sample sequenced in a study of blood T cell repertoires in COVID-19. Using immunoSEQ multiplex PCR, the repertoire was profiled, and TCRdb retains in-frame clones only, with some absent. The sample lists more than 200,000 clones; about 82% were seen once. Sequencing was carried out using peripheral blood. These receptor sequences come from a woman aged 80 or older with acute or convalescent COVID-19.

The CDR3 sequence: CASSLVGTDRTDTQYF. The DNA of the CDR3 is TGCGCCAGCAGCTTGGTAGGTACAGATCGCACAGATACGCAGTATTTT. V and J are TRBV5-1 and TRBJ2-3; D gene unclear. The V end was cut by 0 bases, the J end by 1 base, with 12 bases between. Looked up from germline, CDR1 is SGHRS and CDR2 is YFSETQ. The CDR3 totals 16 residues.

The table lists this clone with a few counts. V and J are TRBV2 and TRBJ1-1; a possible D gene is TRBD1 (6 bases). The CDR3 sequence is 13 residues long. CDR1 is SNHLY, CDR2 FYNNEI, per germline. The ends were cut back, 6 bases at V and 11 bases at J, with 19 bases in the middle. CDR3 coding DNA: TGTGCCAGCAGCGAGGGACCACAGGGAGTCGCTTTCTTT. Translation: CASSEGPQGVAFF. The full variable domain, with the rest looked up from reference TRBV2 and TRBJ1-1, is EPEVTQTPSHQVTQMGQEVILRCVPISNHLYFYWYRQILGQKVEFLVSFYNNEISEKSEIFDDQFSVERPDGSNFTLKIRSTKLEDSAMYFCASSEGPQGVAFFGQGTRLTVV.

V and J are TRBV9 and TRBJ2-1; perhaps TRBD1 as D (5 bases). Germline V gene data show CDR1 as SGDLS and CDR2 as YYNGEE. The CDR3 consists of 15 residues. V gave up 3 bases and J gave up 0 bases, with 10 bases separating them. The CDR3 DNA is TGTGCCAGCAGCGCTACAGGAGTCTCCTACAATGAGCAGTTCTTC. This translates into CASSATGVSYNEQFF.

This chain links TRBV7-2 with TRBJ1-2; D gene unclear. The germline V gene encodes CDR1 SGHTA and CDR2 FQGNSA. This CDR3 has 13 residues. Trimming removed 1 base at V and 4 bases at J, with 7 bases between. CDR3 region: CASSLEQFYGYTF. The DNA of the CDR3 is TGTGCCAGCAGCTTAGAACAGTTCTATGGCTACACCTTC. Full variable domain (rest looked up from reference TRBV7-2 and TRBJ1-2): GAGVSQSPSNKVTEKGKDVELRCDPISGHTALYWYRQSLGQGLEFLIYFQGNSAPDKSGLPSDRFSAERTGGSVSTLTIQRTQQEDSAVYLCASSLEQFYGYTFGSGTRLTVV.

This clone was observed once. V and J are TRBV19 and TRBJ2-7; 11 nucleotides line up with TRBD2. Per the germline V gene, CDR1 is LNHDA and CDR2 is SQIVND (reference sequence). V was pared by 6 bases and J by 2 bases, with 6 bases of the junction left unmatched. This CDR3 contains 15 residues. The CDR3 coding sequence is TGTGCCAGTAGCAATCCACTAGCGGGAGCCTACGAGCAGTACTTC. Translation: CASSNPLAGAYEQYF.

The rearrangement links TRBV5-1 to TRBJ1-1; 10 positions match TRBD1. CDR1 and CDR2 from the germline V gene are SGHRS and YFSETQ. CDR3 length equals 16 residues. V lost 4 bases, J lost 0 bases, and 6 bases stayed unmatched. The CDR3 region is CASSPRTGGLNTEAFF. Written as DNA, the CDR3 is TGCGCCAGCAGCCCACGGACAGGGGGTTTGAACACTGAAGCTTTCTTT.

This rearrangement joins TRBV7-2 to TRBJ1-4; D unresolved. The length of the CDR3 is 13 residues. Germline V CDR1 and CDR2: SGHTA, FQGNSA. V lost 4 bases and J lost 7, with 10 bases in between. The CDR3 spells CASSSREGEKLFF. DNA for the CDR3: TGTGCCAGCAGCTCCCGGGAGGGTGAAAAACTGTTTTTT.

The DNA of the CDR3 is TGTGCCAGCAGCTTCGTCGTGGGGGGGTACGAGCAGTACTTC. Protein sequence: CASSFVVGGYEQYF. The rearrangement joins TRBV11-2 to TRBJ2-7; TRBD2 agrees at 7 bases. The ends lost 3 bases at V and 4 bases at J; junction bases unmatched: 6. The CDR3 is 14 residues long. Germline values: CDR1 SGHAT, CDR2 FQNNGV.

The chain has TRBV5-1 and TRBJ2-7; TRBD1 agrees at 8 bases. V lost 6 bases, J lost 4 bases, and 9 bases stayed unmatched. Germline CDR1 reads SGHRS; CDR2 reads YFSETQ. The CDR3 is 14 residues long. The CDR3 sequence: CASTVTGVSYEQYF. Here the CDR3 DNA reads TGCGCCAGCACCGTGACAGGGGTCTCGTACGAGCAGTACTTC.

The V and J genes are TRBV28 and TRBJ2-3; D ambiguous. The CDR3 covers 14 residues. The germline V gene has CDR1 MDHEN and CDR2 SYDVKM. Trimming cost V 3 bases and J 2 bases, with 9 bases left between them. CDR3 region: CASSLFTYTDTQYF. The CDR3 nucleotides read TGTGCCAGCAGTTTGTTCACCTACACAGATACGCAGTATTTT. Supplemented by reference TRBV28 and TRBJ2-3, the full variable domain reads DVKVTQSSRYLVKRTGEKVFLECVQDMDHENMFWYRQDPGLGLRLIYFSYDVKMKEKGDIPEGYSVSREKKERFSLILESASTNQTSMYLCASSLFTYTDTQYFGPGTRLTVL.

J is TRBJ2-7 and V is TRBV29-1, with 7 bases lining up with TRBD1. Germline-derived CDR1 and CDR2 are SQVTM and ANQGSEA. CDR3 length equals 12 residues. The J segment lost 4 bases and the V segment lost 3 bases, leaving 3 bases of the junction unmatched. This chain's CDR3 is CSVEQQGYEQYF. As DNA, the CDR3 is TGCAGCGTTGAGCAACAGGGGTACGAGCAGTACTTC.

The chain uses TRBV7-2 and TRBJ2-7; 10 bases match TRBD2. Germline loops: CDR1 SGHTA, CDR2 FQGNSA. After removal of 3 bases from V and 4 bases from J, the junction contained 6 bases not matched to a gene. The CDR3 runs 15 residues. Here the CDR3 reads CASSLIAGGTYEQYF. In DNA, the CDR3 is TGTGCCAGCAGCTTGATAGCGGGAGGAACGTACGAGCAGTACTTC.

V is TRBV2 and J is TRBJ1-2, with a tentative D call TRBD1 (5 bases). Germline assignment: CDR1 SNHLY and CDR2 FYNNEI. The CDR3 sequence is 13 residues long. The V end lost 0 bases, the J end lost 8 bases, and 10 bases lay between the germline ends. The CDR3 coding sequence is TGTGCCAGCAGTGAAGCAGGGGTACGAGGCTACACCTTC. Amino acids: CASSEAGVRGYTF.

The chain is built from TRBV24-1 and TRBJ2-7; no reliable D call. Trimming cost V 9 bases and J 0 bases, with 23 bases left between them. Germline CDR1 is KGHDR and CDR2 is SFDVKD. The CDR3 runs 17 residues. DNA of the CDR3: TGTGCCACCCGCCCCACAACCCACGCGGCCTTCTCCTACGAGCAGTACTTC. Its protein product is CATRPTTHAAFSYEQYF.

The gene calls are TRBV3-1 (or the pseudogene TRBV3-2) and TRBJ2-1; tentative D call: TRBD1 (5 bases). Germline CDR1 LGHDT, CDR2 YNNKEL (reference sequence). The ends were cut back, 4 bases at V and 9 bases at J, with 16 bases in the middle. CDR3 length: 14 amino acids. CDR3 region: CASSPRAGQGEQFF. CDR3 sequence (DNA): TGTGCCAGCAGCCCCCGGGCAGGGCAGGGTGAGCAGTTCTTC.

J is TRBJ2-1 and V is TRBV6-1; 7 nucleotides line up with TRBD2. This CDR3 is 16 amino acids long. The germline V gene has CDR1 MNHNS and CDR2 SASEGT. The junction had 12 bases not matched to a gene; V was cut back by 3 bases and J by 7 bases. As DNA, the CDR3 is TGTGCCAGCAGTGAGGTGGCGGGAGTCAGGACAAATGAGCAGTTCTTC. As protein: CASSEVAGVRTNEQFF.

The J gene is TRBJ2-1, the V gene TRBV12-3 or TRBV12-4; no clear D gene. V was shortened by 5 bases and J by 10 bases, with 15 bases between the two germline ends. The CDR3 contains 13 residues. The CDR3 protein is CASSLGDVVEQFF. The CDR3 DNA is TGTGCCAGCAGTCTCGGAGACGTAGTCGAGCAGTTCTTC.

The V call is TRBV7-2, the J call TRBJ1-5, with no clear D. The germline V and J ends were trimmed by 5 bases and 3 bases, with 5 bases remaining between them. Germline V gene lookup returns CDR1 SGHTA and CDR2 FQGNSA. The length of the CDR3 is 12 residues. The CDR3 nucleotides are TGTGCCAGCAGCCCCGTCAATCAGCCCCAGCATTTT. This sequence encodes CASSPVNQPQHF.

The chain couples TRBV2 to TRBJ1-6; D gene unclear. Trimming removed 6 bases at V and 6 bases at J, with 12 bases between. There are 14 residues in the CDR3. Looked up from germline, CDR1 is SNHLY and CDR2 is FYNNEI. The CDR3 sequence: CASRVKQLNSPLHF. The CDR3, as DNA: TGTGCCAGCAGGGTCAAGCAACTTAATTCACCCCTCCACTTT.

The chain couples TRBV21-1 to TRBJ2-1; the table's TRBD2 call for D was not verified on the DNA. TRBV21-1 is given as a pseudogene. This CDR3 spans 11 amino acids. CDR3 residues: CASNLNYEQFF. In DNA, the CDR3 is TGTGCCAGCAACCTCAACTATGAGCAGTTCTTC.

The chain recombines TRBV18 with TRBJ2-7; TRBD1 might be the D (6 bases). Germline V gives CDR1 KGHSH, CDR2 LQKENI. Deletions cut 3 bases from V and 2 bases from J, with 11 bases between. This CDR3 contains 14 residues. For the CDR3, the DNA is TGTGCCAGCTCACCTACAACAGGGACCTACGAGCAGTACTTC. This sequence encodes CASSPTTGTYEQYF.

CDR3 coding DNA: TGTGCCAGCAGCTTTTCGGGACAGGGGGACAATGAGCAGTTCTTC. This codes for CASSFSGQGDNEQFF. The J gene is TRBJ2-1, the V gene TRBV7-6, with TRBD1 matching 11 bases. The junction had 3 bases not matched to a gene; V was cut back by 3 bases and J by 5 bases. The CDR3 sequence is 15 residues long. Germline lookup yields CDR1 SGHVS and CDR2 FNYEAQ.

CDR3 region: CASSFRTGMNYEQYF. CDR3 DNA: TGTGCCAGCAGTTTCAGGACAGGGATGAACTACGAGCAGTACTTC. The V call is TRBV27, the J call TRBJ2-7; the match to TRBD1 covers 8 bases. Germline lookup yields CDR1 MNHEY and CDR2 SMNVEV (reference sequence). V lost 3 bases to trimming and J lost 3 bases; unmatched junction nucleotides: 7. This CDR3 has 15 residues.

The chain carries TRBV4-2 and TRBJ1-1; D is unresolved. V was trimmed by 1 base and J by 6 bases, leaving 12 bases between them. The CDR3 totals 14 residues. Germline V CDR1 and CDR2: LGHNA, YNFKEQ. CDR3 sequence: CASSQGALKAEAFF. The CDR3 coding sequence is TGTGCCAGCAGCCAAGGGGCATTGAAGGCTGAAGCTTTCTTT.

This clone has just one count. This chain joins TRBV12-3 or TRBV12-4 and TRBJ2-7; D remains unclear. The CDR3 totals 12 residues. V lost 8 bases and J lost 0, with 8 bases in between. The CDR3 nucleotides are TGTGCCAGCGTCGCAGACTCCTACGAGCAGTACTTC. Translating gives CASVADSYEQYF.

The chain joins TRBV5-6 to TRBJ2-3; perhaps TRBD2 as D (6 bases). The CDR3 loop spans 15 amino acids. Germline V gene lookup returns CDR1 SGHDT and CDR2 YYEEEE. The V end lost 0 bases, the J end lost 8 bases, and 16 bases lay between the germline ends. The CDR3 sequence is CASSLGGGALGTQYF. The DNA for the CDR3 is TGTGCCAGCAGCTTGGGAGGCGGGGCGCTCGGTACGCAGTATTTT.

This clone came up once. The rearrangement joins TRBV7-6 to TRBJ2-3; D uncertain. The germline CDR1 and CDR2 sequences are SGHVS and FNYEAQ. V lost 5 bases and J 6 bases, leaving 15 bases between the germline ends. The CDR3 extends over 14 amino acids. CDR3 region: CASSPMSFPDTQYF. CDR3 DNA: TGTGCCAGCAGCCCCATGAGCTTCCCCGATACGCAGTATTTT.

In this sample, this clone turned up once. The V call is TRBV4-3, the J call TRBJ1-6; tentatively, D is TRBD1 (6 bases). Deletions cut 3 bases from V and 0 bases from J, with 15 bases between. Germline CDR1 and CDR2: LGHNA and YSLEER. The CDR3 contains 18 residues. The CDR3 loop is CASSQQGSTSSYNSPLHF. CDR3 DNA: TGCGCCAGCAGCCAGCAGGGGTCTACGAGCTCCTATAATTCACCCCTCCACTTT.